This passage covers 8 T cell receptor beta chains from one sample sequenced in a study of T-cell memory formation after mild COVID-19. Each CDR3 protein gets one entry after TCRdb re-called the 5' RACE reads with MiXCR. The table has some 490,000 distinct CDR3 sequences, around a sixth seen once. Sequenced sample: PBMCs or a T cell subset sorted from them (not recorded which). The receptors originated from an adult woman who had mild COVID-19 (a few samples of this study predate the infection). Cell type and time point are not known.

The chain carries TRBV7-3 and TRBJ2-7; D uncertain. In germline, CDR1 is SGHTA, CDR2 FQGTGA. V was trimmed by 4 bases and J by 4 bases, leaving 11 bases between them. This CDR3 contains 13 residues. DNA of the CDR3: TGTGCCAGCAGCTCAGACCACAGTTACGAGCAGTACTTC. The encoded protein is CASSSDHSYEQYF.

J is TRBJ1-2 and V is TRBV6-1, with TRBD1 as a possible D gene (5 bases). The V gene lost 11 bases and the J gene lost 5 bases, with 12 bases spanning the gap. CDR3 length: 11 amino acids. CDR1 and CDR2 from the germline V gene are MNHNS and SASEGT. CDR3 nucleotides: TGTGCCTCCGGGGGGAAATATGGCTACACCTTC. This translates into CASGGKYGYTF.

This chain links TRBV27 with TRBJ2-3, with D hard to call. The germline gives CDR1 MNHEY, CDR2 SMNVEV (reference sequence). V was shortened by 8 bases and J by 3 bases, with 18 bases between the two germline ends. The length of the CDR3 is 15 residues. The CDR3 here is CASGPPSDRTDTQYF. CDR3 DNA: TGTGCCAGCGGGCCGCCCTCGGACCGTACAGATACGCAGTATTTT.

A few counts support this clonotype. The CDR3 region is CAWMWRGGANVLTF. The CDR3 DNA reads as TGTGCCTGGATGTGGAGGGGAGGGGCCAACGTCCTGACTTTC. The rearrangement uses TRBV30 and TRBJ2-6, with a weak D call TRBD2 (6 bases). This CDR3 has 14 amino acids. CDR1 is GTSNPN and CDR2 is SVGIG in the germline V gene (reference sequence). Trimming cost V 4 bases and J 4 bases, with 11 bases left between them.

There are a few counts of this clonotype. The rearrangement links TRBV10-3 to TRBJ2-5; 10 bases align to TRBD2. The CDR3 is 15 amino acids. In germline, CDR1 is ENHRY, CDR2 SYGVKD. J lost 5 bases, V lost 7 bases, and 10 bases had no gene match. CDR3 nucleotide sequence: TGTGCCATCAAAGCTAGCGGGAGTTCGGGGGAGACCCAGTACTTC. It encodes CAIKASGSSGETQYF.

This clonotype is medium-sized within its sample. The rearrangement links TRBV5-1 to TRBJ1-6; D gene ambiguous. CDR1 and CDR2 (germline): SGHRS, YFSETQ. This CDR3 has 18 amino acids. Deletions cut 2 bases from V and 0 bases from J, with 15 bases between. The CDR3, as DNA: TGCGCCAGCAGCTTTGGTCCACCCCGAGACTCCTATAATTCACCCCTCCACTTT. This encodes CASSFGPPRDSYNSPLHF.

This clonotype has only a few counts. V usage is TRBV6-5 and J usage is TRBJ1-1; D is uncertain. Germline V lookup: CDR1 MNHEY, CDR2 SVGAGI. CDR3 length: 15 residues. The ends were cut back, 0 bases at V and 6 bases at J, with 14 bases in the middle. In DNA form, the CDR3 reads TGTGCCAGCAGTTACTCGAGATCCCTTCGCGCTGAAGCTTTCTTT. Translated, it gives CASSYSRSLRAEAFF.

The chain recombines TRBV19 with TRBJ2-1, with 14 bases matching TRBD2. V trimming: 4 bases; J trimming: 7 bases; junction bases outside the gene matches: 9. The CDR3 is made up of 17 amino acids. The germline V gene has CDR1 LNHDA and CDR2 SQIVND (reference sequence). The CDR3: CASSKGGLAGVRNEQFF. The DNA of the CDR3 is TGTGCCAGTAGTAAAGGGGGACTAGCGGGAGTGAGGAATGAGCAGTTCTTC.